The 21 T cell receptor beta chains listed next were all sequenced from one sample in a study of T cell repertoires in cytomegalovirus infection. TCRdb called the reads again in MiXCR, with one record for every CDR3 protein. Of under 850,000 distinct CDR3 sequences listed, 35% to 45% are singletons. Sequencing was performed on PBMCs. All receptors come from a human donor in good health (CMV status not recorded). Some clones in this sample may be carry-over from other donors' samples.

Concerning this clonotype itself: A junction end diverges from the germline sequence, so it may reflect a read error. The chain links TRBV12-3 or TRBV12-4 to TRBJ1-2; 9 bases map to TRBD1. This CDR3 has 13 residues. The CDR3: CASVLGQGSGYTF. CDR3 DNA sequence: TGTGCCAGCGTATTAGGACAGGGGAGCGGCTACACATTC.

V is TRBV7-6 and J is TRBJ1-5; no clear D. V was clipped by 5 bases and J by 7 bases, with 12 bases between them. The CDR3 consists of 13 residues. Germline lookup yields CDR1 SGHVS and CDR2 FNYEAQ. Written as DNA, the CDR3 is TGTGCCAGCAGCGCAACTCTATCACAGCCCCAGCATTTT. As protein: CASSATLSQPQHF.

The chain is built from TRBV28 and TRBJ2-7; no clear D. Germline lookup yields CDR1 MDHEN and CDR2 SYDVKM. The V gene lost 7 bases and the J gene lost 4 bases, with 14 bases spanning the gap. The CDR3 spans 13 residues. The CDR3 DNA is TGTGCCAGCACCGACACGGACGAATACGAGCAGTACTTC. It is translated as CASTDTDEYEQYF.

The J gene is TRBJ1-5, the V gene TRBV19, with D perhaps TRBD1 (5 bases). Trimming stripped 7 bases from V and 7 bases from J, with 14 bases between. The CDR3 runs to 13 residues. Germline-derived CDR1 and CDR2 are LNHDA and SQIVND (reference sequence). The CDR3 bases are TGTGCCAGTACCCCCGACAGAAGGCAGCCCCAGCATTTT. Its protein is CASTPDRRQPQHF. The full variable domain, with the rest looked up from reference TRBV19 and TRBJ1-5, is DGGITQSPKYLFRKEGQNVTLSCEQNLNHDAMYWYRQDPGQGLRLIYYSQIVNDFQKGDIAEGYSVSREKKESFPLTVTSAQKNPTAFYLCASTPDRRQPQHFGDGTRLSIL.

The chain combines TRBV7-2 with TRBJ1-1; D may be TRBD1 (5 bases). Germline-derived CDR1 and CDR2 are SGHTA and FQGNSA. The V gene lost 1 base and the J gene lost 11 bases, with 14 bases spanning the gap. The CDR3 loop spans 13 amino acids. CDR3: CASSLEGFWGAFF. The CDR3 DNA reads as TGTGCCAGCAGCTTAGAGGGTTTTTGGGGCGCTTTCTTT.

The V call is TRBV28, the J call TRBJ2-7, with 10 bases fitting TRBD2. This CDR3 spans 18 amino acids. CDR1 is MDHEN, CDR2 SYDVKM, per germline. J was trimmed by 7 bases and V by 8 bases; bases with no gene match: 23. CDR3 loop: CASRVKREGRALVREQYF. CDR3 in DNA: TGTGCCAGCCGGGTTAAGCGGGAGGGGAGAGCTTTAGTGCGGGAGCAGTACTTC.

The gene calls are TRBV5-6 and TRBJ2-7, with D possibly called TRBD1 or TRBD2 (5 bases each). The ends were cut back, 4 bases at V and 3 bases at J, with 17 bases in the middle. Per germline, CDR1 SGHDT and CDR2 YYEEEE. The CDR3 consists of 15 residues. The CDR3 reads CASSPEGTSIYEQYF. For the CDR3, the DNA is TGTGCCAGCAGCCCAGAGGGGACCTCCATCTACGAGCAGTACTTC.

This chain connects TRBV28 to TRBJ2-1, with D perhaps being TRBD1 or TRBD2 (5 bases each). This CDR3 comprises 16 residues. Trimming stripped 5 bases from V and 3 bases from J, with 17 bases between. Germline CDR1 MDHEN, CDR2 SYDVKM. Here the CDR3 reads CASSPAPGRRYNEQFF. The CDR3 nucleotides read TGTGCCAGCAGTCCAGCCCCGGGACGACGCTACAATGAGCAGTTCTTC. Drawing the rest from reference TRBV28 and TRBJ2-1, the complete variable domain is DVKVTQSSRYLVKRTGEKVFLECVQDMDHENMFWYRQDPGLGLRLIYFSYDVKMKEKGDIPEGYSVSREKKERFSLILESASTNQTSMYLCASSPAPGRRYNEQFFGPGTRLTVL.

As DNA, the CDR3 is TGTGCCAGCAGCTCTCTAGGGACTAGCGGCAAATACGAGCAGTACTTC. It specifies CASSSLGTSGKYEQYF. The chain combines TRBV28 with TRBJ2-7, with TRBD2 identical over 11 bases. The CDR3 spans 16 residues. The germline V gene has CDR1 MDHEN and CDR2 SYDVKM. With 6 bases clipped from V and 4 bases from J, the junction kept 11 bases outside the gene matches.

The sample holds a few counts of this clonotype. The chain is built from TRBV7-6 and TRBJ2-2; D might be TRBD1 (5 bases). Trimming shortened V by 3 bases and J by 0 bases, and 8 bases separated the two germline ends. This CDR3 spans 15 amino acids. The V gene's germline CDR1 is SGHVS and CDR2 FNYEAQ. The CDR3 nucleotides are TGTGCCAGCAGCTTTGGGGCGGCGAACACCGGGGAGCTGTTTTTT. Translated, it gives CASSFGAANTGELFF.

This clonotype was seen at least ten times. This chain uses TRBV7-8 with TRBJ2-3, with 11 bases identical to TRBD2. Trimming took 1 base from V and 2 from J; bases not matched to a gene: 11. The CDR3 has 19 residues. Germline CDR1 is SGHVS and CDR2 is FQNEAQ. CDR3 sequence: CASSLVLAGVEESTDTQYF. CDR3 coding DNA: TGTGCCAGCAGCTTAGTACTAGCGGGAGTGGAGGAATCCACAGATACGCAGTATTTT.

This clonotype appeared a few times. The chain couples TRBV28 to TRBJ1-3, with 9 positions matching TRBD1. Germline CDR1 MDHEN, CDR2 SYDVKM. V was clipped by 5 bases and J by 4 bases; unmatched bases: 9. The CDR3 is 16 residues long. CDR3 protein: CASSLPSDRGGNTIYF. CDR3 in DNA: TGTGCCAGCAGTCTCCCCTCGGACAGGGGAGGAAACACCATATATTTT.

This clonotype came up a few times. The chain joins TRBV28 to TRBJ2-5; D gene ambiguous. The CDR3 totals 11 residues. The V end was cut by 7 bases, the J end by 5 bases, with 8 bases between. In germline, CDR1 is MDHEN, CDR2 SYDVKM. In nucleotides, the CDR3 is TGTGCCAGCACCTCCGAGGAGACCCAGTACTTC. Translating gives CASTSEETQYF.

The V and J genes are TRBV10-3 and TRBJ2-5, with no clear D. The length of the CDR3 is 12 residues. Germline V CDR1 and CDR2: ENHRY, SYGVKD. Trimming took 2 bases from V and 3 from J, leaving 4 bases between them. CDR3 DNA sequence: TGTGCCATCAGTGAGAGGGAAGAGACCCAGTACTTC. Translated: CAISEREETQYF.

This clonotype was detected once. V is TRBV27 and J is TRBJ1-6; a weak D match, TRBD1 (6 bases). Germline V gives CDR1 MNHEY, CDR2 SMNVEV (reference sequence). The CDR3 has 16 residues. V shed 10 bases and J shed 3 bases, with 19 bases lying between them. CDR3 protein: CAIRGPQGFYNSPLHF. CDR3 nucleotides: TGTGCCATCAGAGGCCCACAGGGTTTCTATAATTCACCCCTCCACTTT.

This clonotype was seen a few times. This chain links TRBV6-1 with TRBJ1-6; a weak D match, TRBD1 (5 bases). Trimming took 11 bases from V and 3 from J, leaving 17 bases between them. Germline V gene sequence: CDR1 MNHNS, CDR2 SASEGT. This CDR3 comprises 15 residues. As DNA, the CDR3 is TGTGCCGGCTCCGGGGGGGAGGGCTATAATTCACCCCTCCACTTT. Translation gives CAGSGGEGYNSPLHF.

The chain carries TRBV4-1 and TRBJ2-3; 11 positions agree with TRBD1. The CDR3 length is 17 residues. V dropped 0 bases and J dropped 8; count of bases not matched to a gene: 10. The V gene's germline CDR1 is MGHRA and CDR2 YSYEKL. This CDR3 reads CASSQDPGQGARATQYF. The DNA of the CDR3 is TGCGCCAGCAGCCAAGATCCAGGACAGGGGGCGAGGGCTACGCAGTATTTT.

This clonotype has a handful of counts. CDR3 nucleotide sequence: TGCAGCGTTGAAGGCGGCCCCGCTGAAGCTTTCTTT. As protein: CSVEGGPAEAFF. The genes are TRBV29-1 and TRBJ1-1; D remains ambiguous. Per the germline V gene, CDR1 is SQVTM and CDR2 is ANQGSEA. The CDR3 sequence is 12 residues long. The V and J ends lost 1 base and 6 bases respectively, with 9 bases between them.

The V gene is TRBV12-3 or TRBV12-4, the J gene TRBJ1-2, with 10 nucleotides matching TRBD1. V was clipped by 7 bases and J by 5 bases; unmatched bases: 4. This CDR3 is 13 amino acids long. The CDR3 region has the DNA TGTGCCAGCACCACGGGACAGGGGTATGGCTACACCTTC. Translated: CASTTGQGYGYTF.

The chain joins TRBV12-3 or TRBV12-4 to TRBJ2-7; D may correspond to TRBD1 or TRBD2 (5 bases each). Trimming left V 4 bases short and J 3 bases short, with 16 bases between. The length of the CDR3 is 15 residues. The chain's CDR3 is CASSSALREIYEQYF. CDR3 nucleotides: TGTGCCAGCAGTTCGGCACTCAGGGAGATCTACGAGCAGTACTTC.

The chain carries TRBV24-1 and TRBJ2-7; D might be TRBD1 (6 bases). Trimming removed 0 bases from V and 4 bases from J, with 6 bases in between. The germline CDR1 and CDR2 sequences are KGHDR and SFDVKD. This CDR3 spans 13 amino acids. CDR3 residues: CATSDLQGYEQYF. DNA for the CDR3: TGTGCCACCAGTGATTTGCAGGGGTACGAGCAGTACTTC.